One TCR beta chain is described in this entry. This clone's antigen is unknown. Per-nucleotide qualities are absent, and no much larger clonotype sits a single base away. Genomic DNA was extracted from sorted cells for sequencing of the TCRbeta CDR3 region. TCRbeta CDR3 regions were sequenced using the immunoSEQ Assay. TCRdb stores this immuneACCESS table with in-frame sequences only. Part of the clones is absent; in the studies checked, under half of the shortfall reflects unresolved V genes, and no reason is known for the rest. The sample table holds about 48,000 clones, of which about 88% were seen once. The top ten clones comprise around 10% of the sample. The trial excluded patients who had a history of autoimmune disease or who were on systemic immunosuppression. Peripheral blood for TCR sequencing was collected from all dose cohorts at baseline, on cycle 4 day 1, and on cycle 7 day 1. Samples were obtained from an open-label, multicenter, first-in-human phase I dose-escalation trial of ivuxolimab. Adults with locally advanced or metastatic head and neck squamous cell, hepatocellular, melanoma or renal cell carcinoma were enrolled in the trial. Before TCR sequencing, CD4+ T cells and CD8+ T cells were sorted from peripheral blood as separate populations.

V is shortened by 4 bases, J by 7 bases, and the region joining them spans 16 bases. CDR1 SEHNR and CDR2 FQNEAQ were looked up in the germline V gene (reference sequence). Its CDR3 holds 15 amino acids, cysteine through phenylalanine. Kept here is only the CDR3 DNA, which spans 45 bases and is read in frame from base 1. The data stem from a study of OX40 agonist ivuxolimab in advanced cancers. Study-level background: Ivuxolimab was a fully human IgG2 agonistic monoclonal antibody targeting the costimulatory receptor OX40 (CD134). Peripheral TCRbeta sequencing was intended to test whether TCR sequence diversity was altered and clonal T-cell expansion was caused by ivuxolimab. Patients were allowed to have had prior anti-PD-1, anti-PD-L1 or anti-CTLA-4 therapy, and roughly 40% of the dose-escalation patients had been treated with checkpoint inhibitors. Among the roughly 50 dose-escalation patients, approximately 20 had hepatocellular carcinoma, about 15 melanoma, 9 renal cell carcinoma and 9 head and neck cancer. In the dose-escalation cohort, roughly 80% of patients were male, and the mean age was approximately 60 years, with a range of roughly 23 to 85. Intravenous ivuxolimab was administered to patients every 2 weeks at six dose levels: 0.01, 0.1, 0.3, 1.5, 3 and 10 mg/kg. Partial responses occurred in three dose-escalation patients, of whom one had hepatocellular carcinoma and two had cutaneous melanoma. The paper covers the monotherapy dose-escalation part of the phase I ivuxolimab trial, which included N of about 56 patients.

What the study reported, not specific to this receptor: On average, CD8+ T cells showed more expanded clones than CD4+ T cells after ivuxolimab. At doses of 0.1 to 3.0 mg/kg, clonal expansion of both CD4+ and CD8+ blood T cells was observed from baseline to week 6. Low levels of normalized T-cell clonal expansion were also seen in some nonresponding patients. Antigen specificity was not determined for the clonally expanded peripheral T cells. Partial responders in the 0.1-3.0 mg/kg groups had among the lowest normalized peripheral clonal expansion, especially among CD8+ T cells.

Recombination joined TRBV7-9 with TRBJ1-4; TRBD1 might be the D gene, on 5 matching bases. The receptor was isolated from an adult with an advanced solid tumor such as melanoma, head and neck, liver or kidney cancer. Specimen: CD4+ or CD8+ T cells sorted from blood, collected in a trial of the OX40 agonist ivuxolimab. This receptor carries the CDR3 CASSSDRGAVEKLFF. At the DNA level, the sequence is TGTGCCAGCAGCTCCGATAGAGGGGCGGTTGAAAAACTGTTTTTT.